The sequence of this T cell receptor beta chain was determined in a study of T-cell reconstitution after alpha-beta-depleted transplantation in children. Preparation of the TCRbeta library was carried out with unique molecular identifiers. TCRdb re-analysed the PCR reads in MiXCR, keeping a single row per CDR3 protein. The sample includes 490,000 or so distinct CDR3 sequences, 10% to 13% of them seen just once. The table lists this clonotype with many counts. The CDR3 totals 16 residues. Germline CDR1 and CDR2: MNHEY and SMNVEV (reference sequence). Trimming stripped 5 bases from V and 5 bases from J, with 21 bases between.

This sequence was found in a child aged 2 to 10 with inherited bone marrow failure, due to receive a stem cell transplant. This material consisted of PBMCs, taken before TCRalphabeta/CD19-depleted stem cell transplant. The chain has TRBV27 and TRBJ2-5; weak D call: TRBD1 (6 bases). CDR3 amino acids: CASSPSRGEYLETQYF. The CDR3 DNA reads TGTGCCAGCAGTCCCTCCAGGGGAGAGTATTTGGAGACCCAGTACTTC.